The rows below give T cell receptor beta chains drawn from one sample of a study of blood T cell repertoires in COVID-19. Profiling relied on immunoSEQ multiplex PCR, and the TCRdb table lists in-frame clones only, not all of them. The repertoire holds over 200,000 clones, with over 70% as singletons. Sequencing used peripheral blood. These receptor sequences come from a woman older than 75 with acute or convalescent COVID-19. CDR3s include the opening cysteine and the closing phenylalanine or tryptophan. The D gene is left open where the match is weak. Clone sizes are given selectively: once, few, many, or a class where the clone is expanded.

few	TRBV3-1/TRBV3-2	-	TRBJ1-1	CASSVGLTLNTEAFF	TGTGCCAGCAGCGTCGGTTTGACTCTTAACACTGAAGCTTTCTTT
-	TRBV15	TRBD2	TRBJ2-7	CATSRDGAGVREQYF	TGTGCCACCAGCAGAGATGGGGCGGGAGTACGCGAGCAGTACTTC
-	TRBV6-6	-	TRBJ2-4	CASRHQEGKNIQYF	TGTGCCAGCAGACACCAGGAGGGCAAAAACATTCAGTACTTC
-	TRBV7-9	TRBD1	TRBJ1-6	CASRGTGSSYNSPLHF	TGTGCCAGCAGGGGGACAGGAAGCTCCTATAATTCACCCCTCCACTTT
few	TRBV28	TRBD1	TRBJ1-1	CASSQGQGAYTEAFF	TGTGCCAGCAGCCAAGGACAGGGGGCTTACACTGAAGCTTTCTTT
-	TRBV2	-	TRBJ1-1	CASEVGGAQNTEAFF	TGTGCCAGTGAAGTGGGGGGGGCGCAGAACACTGAAGCTTTCTTT
-	TRBV14	-	TRBJ2-2	CASSQELTGELFF	TGTGCCAGCAGCCAAGAACTAACCGGGGAGCTGTTTTTT
-	TRBV3-1/TRBV3-2	TRBD2	TRBJ2-1	CASSRTSGGLSSYNEQFF	TGTGCCAGCAGCCGGACTAGCGGGGGGCTAAGCTCCTACAATGAGCAGTTCTTC
-	TRBV29-1	TRBD1	TRBJ1-2	CSVGEAGGNYGYTF	TGCAGCGTTGGGGAGGCAGGGGGCAACTATGGCTACACCTTC
-	TRBV7-2	-	TRBJ1-3	CASSPGDGNTIYF	TGTGCCAGCAGTCCAGGGGACGGAAACACCATATATTTT
-	TRBV10-3	-	TRBJ1-1	CAISEPSLFPNTEAFF	TGTGCCATCAGTGAGCCGTCCTTATTTCCGAACACTGAAGCTTTCTTT
-	TRBV3-1/TRBV3-2	TRBD1	TRBJ1-6	CASSPGQGAPYNSPLHF	TGTGCCAGCAGCCCCGGACAGGGGGCCCCCTATAATTCACCCCTCCACTTT
-	TRBV5-8	TRBD2	TRBJ2-5	CASSLEGLAKETQYF	TGTGCCAGCAGCTTGGAGGGACTAGCGAAAGAGACCCAGTACTTC
-	TRBV6-5	TRBD1	TRBJ2-7	CASVKDREGYEQYF	TGTGCCAGCGTGAAGGACAGGGAAGGTTACGAGCAGTACTTC
-	TRBV28	TRBD1	TRBJ2-2	CASSLGTGNTGELFF	TGTGCCAGCAGTTTAGGGACAGGGAACACCGGGGAGCTGTTTTTT
-	TRBV9	-	TRBJ1-3	CASSVGGSSGNTIYF	TGTGCCAGCAGCGTAGGCGGAAGCTCTGGAAACACCATATATTTT
-	TRBV5-1	-	TRBJ1-5	CASSSRPGQPQHF	TGCGCCAGCAGCTCGCGTCCCGGTCAGCCCCAGCATTTT
-	TRBV27	-	TRBJ1-2	CASSFGGGVGYTF	TGTGCCAGCAGTTTTGGGGGAGGGGTCGGCTACACCTTC
-	TRBV10-3	-	TRBJ1-1	CAISEPIGGMNTEAFF	TGTGCCATCAGTGAGCCGATCGGGGGGATGAACACTGAAGCTTTCTTT
once	TRBV4-1	-	TRBJ1-1	CASSPHGNTEAFF	TGCGCCAGCAGCCCCCACGGGAACACTGAAGCTTTCTTT
many	TRBV27	TRBD1	TRBJ1-2	CASSFGQGAIYGYTF	TGTGCCAGCAGTTTCGGCCAGGGGGCCATCTATGGCTACACCTTC
-	TRBV15	TRBD2	TRBJ2-5	CATSRETSGGEETQYF	TGTGCCACCAGCAGAGAGACTAGCGGGGGTGAAGAGACCCAGTACTTC
-	TRBV2	-	TRBJ1-2	CASSTGGGNYGYTF	TGTGCCAGCAGTACGGGGGGAGGGAACTATGGCTACACCTTC
-	TRBV7-9	TRBD1	TRBJ2-1	CASSFGGQGGSYNEQFF	TGTGCCAGCAGCTTCGGGGGACAGGGGGGATCCTACAATGAGCAGTTCTTC
-	TRBV30	TRBD1	TRBJ2-5	CAWSLGTVQYF	TGTGCCTGGAGTCTTGGGACAGTCCAGTACTTC
-	TRBV13	TRBD2	TRBJ2-1	CASSLQGLAGGPWSYNEQFF	TGTGCCAGCAGCTTACAGGGACTAGCGGGAGGGCCGTGGTCCTACAATGAGCAGTTCTTC
few	TRBV5-6	TRBD1	TRBJ2-5	CASSVRLGTGGETQYF	TGTGCCAGCAGCGTCAGACTCGGGACAGGGGGAGAGACCCAGTACTTC
-	TRBV19	TRBD1	TRBJ1-5	CASSIARGQDQPQHF	TGTGCCAGTAGTATAGCGAGGGGGCAGGATCAGCCCCAGCATTTT
few	TRBV7-3	-	TRBJ2-6	CASSLVAGTGANVLTF	TGTGCCAGCAGCTTAGTGGCAGGGACTGGGGCCAACGTCCTGACTTTC
-	TRBV4-1	TRBD1	TRBJ1-1	CASSRGLQGVGSTEAFF	TGCGCCAGCAGCCGGGGGTTACAGGGGGTGGGGAGCACTGAAGCTTTCTTT
-	TRBV4-1	TRBD1	TRBJ1-2	CASSQVTRGRGYGYTF	TGCGCCAGCAGCCAAGTTACAAGGGGGCGCGGCTATGGCTACACCTTC
-	TRBV3-1/TRBV3-2	-	TRBJ2-6	CASSQRSSGANVLTF	TGTGCCAGCAGCCAAAGGAGCTCTGGGGCCAACGTCCTGACTTTC
-	TRBV6-5	-	TRBJ2-3	CASSTNTDTQYF	TGTGCCAGCAGTACTAATACAGATACGCAGTATTTT
-	TRBV6-5	-	TRBJ2-2	CASSYGGAQGGELFF	TGTGCCAGCAGTTACGGGGGGGCGCAGGGCGGGGAGCTGTTTTTT
-	TRBV29-1	TRBD1	TRBJ2-7	CSVGQGADEQYF	TGCAGCGTGGGACAGGGGGCAGACGAGCAGTACTTC
few	TRBV6-5	-	TRBJ2-5	CASSSTGLETQYF	TGTGCCAGCAGTTCTACAGGGTTGGAGACCCAGTACTTC
few	TRBV19	-	TRBJ1-2	CASSILFGNYGYTF	TGTGCCAGTAGTATTTTATTCGGGAATTATGGCTACACCTTC
-	TRBV5-1	TRBD2	TRBJ2-3	CASSLELAGRQYF	TGCGCCAGCAGCTTGGAACTAGCGGGGCGTCAGTATTTT
-	TRBV5-1	TRBD2	TRBJ2-3	CASSSARGGYGTDTQYF	TGCGCCAGCAGCTCAGCACGGGGGGGCTACGGCACAGATACGCAGTATTTT
-	TRBV2	TRBD2	TRBJ2-1	CASSRTYVGTTLSSYNEQFF	TGTGCCAGCAGTCGAACATACGTCGGGACTACTCTTAGCTCCTACAATGAGCAGTTCTTC
-	TRBV7-2	-	TRBJ1-1	CASSDPGTKVNTEAFF	TGTGCCAGCAGCGACCCCGGGACAAAGGTGAACACTGAAGCTTTCTTT
-	TRBV19	TRBD2	TRBJ2-1	CASSRSSGNNEQFF	TGTGCCAGTAGTAGATCTAGCGGTAACAATGAGCAGTTCTTC
few	TRBV10-3	-	TRBJ1-2	CAISESEQLITNYGYTF	TGTGCCATCAGTGAGTCAGAACAGTTGATAACTAACTATGGCTACACCTTC
many	TRBV19	TRBD1	TRBJ1-5	CASSTTGQRGNQPQHF	TGTGCCAGTAGTACGACGGGACAGAGAGGCAATCAGCCCCAGCATTTT
-	TRBV6-1	-	TRBJ2-6	CASSEIGTDSSGANVLTF	TGTGCCAGCAGTGAGATCGGGACGGACAGCTCTGGGGCCAACGTCCTGACTTTC
-	TRBV14	TRBD1	TRBJ2-2	CASSRQGPAELFF	TGTGCCAGCAGCAGACAGGGGCCCGCGGAGCTGTTTTTT
-	TRBV29-1	-	TRBJ2-1	CSGIGGPTYNEQFF	TGCAGTGGTATAGGCGGGCCTACCTACAATGAGCAGTTCTTC
-	TRBV5-5	-	TRBJ2-1	CASSLLVSYNEQFF	TGTGCCAGCAGCTTACTAGTTTCCTACAATGAGCAGTTCTTC